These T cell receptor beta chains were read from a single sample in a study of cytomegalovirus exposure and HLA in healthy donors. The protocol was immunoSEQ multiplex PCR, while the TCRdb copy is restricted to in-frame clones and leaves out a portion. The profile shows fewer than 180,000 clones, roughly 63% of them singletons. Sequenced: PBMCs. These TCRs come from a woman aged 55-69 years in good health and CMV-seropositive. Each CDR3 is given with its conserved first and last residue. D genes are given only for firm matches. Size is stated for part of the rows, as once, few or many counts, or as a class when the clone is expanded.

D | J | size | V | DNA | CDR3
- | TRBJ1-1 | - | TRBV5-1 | TGCGCCAGCAGGGGAGAAACTGAAGCTTTCTTT | CASRGETEAFF
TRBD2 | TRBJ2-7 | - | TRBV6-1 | TGTGCCAGCAGTCAAGGGACTAGCGGGAGCAGGCGCTACGAGCAGTACTTC | CASSQGTSGSRRYEQYF
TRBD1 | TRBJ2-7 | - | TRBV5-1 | TGCGCCAGCAGCTTGGGACAGGGGGCTACTAGCGGTTCCTACGAGCAGTACTTC | CASSLGQGATSGSYEQYF
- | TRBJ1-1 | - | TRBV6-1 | TGTGCCAGCAGTGGTCAGGGAACCACTGAAGCTTTCTTT | CASSGQGTTEAFF
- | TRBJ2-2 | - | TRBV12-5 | TGTGCTAGTGGTTTAGCAACCGGGGAGCTGTTTTTT | CASGLATGELFF
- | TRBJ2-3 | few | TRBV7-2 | TGTGCCAGCAGCACGAGTCGGAGGCGGCTCGTTCAGGCAGATACGCAGTATTTT | CASSTSRRRLVQADTQYF
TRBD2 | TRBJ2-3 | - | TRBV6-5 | TGTGCCAGCAGTTACGGGGCGGGGGGCACAGATACGCAGTATTTT | CASSYGAGGTDTQYF
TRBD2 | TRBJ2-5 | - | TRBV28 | TGTGCCAGCAGCCAAAGTAGCGGGAGGTTAGAGACCCAGTACTTC | CASSQSSGRLETQYF
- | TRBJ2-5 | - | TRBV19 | TGTGCCAGTAGTATCACCAGGGGAAGGGAGACCCAGTACTTC | CASSITRGRETQYF
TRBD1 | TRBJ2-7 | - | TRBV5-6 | TGTGCCAGCAGCTTAATTACGCAGGGGGTATACGAGCAGTACTTC | CASSLITQGVYEQYF
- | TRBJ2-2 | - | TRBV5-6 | TGTGCCAGCAGCTTTATACTCGCTTCGAACACCGGGGAGCTGTTTTTT | CASSFILASNTGELFF
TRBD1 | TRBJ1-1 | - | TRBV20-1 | TGCAGTGCTCCTGAAACAGGGGGAGCTTTCTTT | CSAPETGGAFF
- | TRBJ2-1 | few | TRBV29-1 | TGCAGCGTTGAAGACCCAGGTGAGCAGTTCTTC | CSVEDPGEQFF
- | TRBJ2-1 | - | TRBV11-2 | TGTGCCAGCAGTTCGACTCTCGAGCAGTTCTTC | CASSSTLEQFF
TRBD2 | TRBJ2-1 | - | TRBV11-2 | TGTGCCAGCAGCTCGGGACTAGCGGATAACAATGAGCAGTTCTTC | CASSSGLADNNEQFF
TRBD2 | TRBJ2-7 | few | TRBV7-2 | TGTGCCAGCAGCTTGCAGCGGGGCACCTACGAGCAGTACTTC | CASSLQRGTYEQYF
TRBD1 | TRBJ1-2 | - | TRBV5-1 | TGCGCCAGCAGCTTGCCGGGACAGGGGGCTCATGGTAACATCTATGGCTACACCTTC | CASSLPGQGAHGNIYGYTF
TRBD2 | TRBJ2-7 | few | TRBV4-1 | TGCGCCAGCAGCCAAGATATCTCCGGGACTAGCCTTCCCTACGAGCAGTACTTC | CASSQDISGTSLPYEQYF
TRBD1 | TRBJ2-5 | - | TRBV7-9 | TGTGCCAGCAGCTTAGGCGACAGGGGTAAAGAGACCCAGTACTTC | CASSLGDRGKETQYF
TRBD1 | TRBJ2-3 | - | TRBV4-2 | TGTGCCAGCAGCCACGGGACAGGGGAGGCAGATACGCAGTATTTT | CASSHGTGEADTQYF
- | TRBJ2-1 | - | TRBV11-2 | TGTGCCAGCAGCCCAGGGGTTCGGCTAGCACCGACGGATGAGCAGTTCTTC | CASSPGVRLAPTDEQFF
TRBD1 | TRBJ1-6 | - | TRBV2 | TGTGCCAGCAAGGGACAGGGGGCGCGTAATTCACCCCTCCACTTT | CASKGQGARNSPLHF
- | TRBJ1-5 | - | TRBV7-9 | TGTGCCAGCAGCTTAGGGGACACCGGCTTGGGCGGACAGCCCCAGCATTTT | CASSLGDTGLGGQPQHF
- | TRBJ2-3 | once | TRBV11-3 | TGTGCCAGCAGCTTAGGTCTCTCAGATACGCAGTATTTT | CASSLGLSDTQYF
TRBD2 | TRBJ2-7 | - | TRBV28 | TGTGCCAGCAGGAGAGTGGTTAGCGGGTCCTACGAGCAGTACTTC | CASRRVVSGSYEQYF
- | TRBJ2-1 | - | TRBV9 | TGTGCCAGCAGCCAAGACTTTTCGAGCTCCTACAATGAGCAGTTCTTC | CASSQDFSSSYNEQFF
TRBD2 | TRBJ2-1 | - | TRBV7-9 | TGTGCCAGCAGCTTAGCGCGAGCGGGAAAGTGGAATGAGCAGTTCTTC | CASSLARAGKWNEQFF
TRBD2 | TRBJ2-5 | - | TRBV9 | TGTGCCAGCAGCGCCGGGACTAGCCTCCCAGAGACCCAGTACTTC | CASSAGTSLPETQYF
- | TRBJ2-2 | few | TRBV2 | TGTGCCAGCATGGAGCTGACTCTGGCCGGGGAGCTGTTTTTT | CASMELTLAGELFF
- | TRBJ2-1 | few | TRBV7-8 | TGTGCCAGCAGCTTAGCCTTCACCTCCCGGAGGGATAATGAGCAGTTCTTC | CASSLAFTSRRDNEQFF
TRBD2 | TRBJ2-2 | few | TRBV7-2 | TGTGCCAGCAGCACTAGCTATCATAGCGGGAGGGCCGACGGGGAGCTGTTTTTT | CASSTSYHSGRADGELFF
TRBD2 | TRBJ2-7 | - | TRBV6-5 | TGTGCCAGCAGTTACGGGGCTAGCGGCTCCTACGAGCAGTACTTC | CASSYGASGSYEQYF
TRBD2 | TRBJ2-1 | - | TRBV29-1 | TGCAGCGCCGGGGGGACGGAGCAGTTCTTC | CSAGGTEQFF
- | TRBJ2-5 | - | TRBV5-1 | TGCGCCAGCAGCCTAACTGCGGGCAGCCCTGGTGAGACCCAGTACTTC | CASSLTAGSPGETQYF
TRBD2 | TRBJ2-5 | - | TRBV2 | TGTGCCAGCAGTCGAGGACTAGCGGGAACCTCACAAGAGACCCAGTACTTC | CASSRGLAGTSQETQYF
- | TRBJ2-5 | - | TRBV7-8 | TGTGCCAGCAGCTTGGGACTAGAGACCCAGTACTTC | CASSLGLETQYF
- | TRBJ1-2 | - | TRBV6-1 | TGTGCCAGCAGTGAAAACTCCATCTATGGCTACACCTTC | CASSENSIYGYTF
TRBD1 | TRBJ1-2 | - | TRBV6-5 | TGTGCCAGCAGTAACGGACAGGGCGAAGGCTACACCTTC | CASSNGQGEGYTF
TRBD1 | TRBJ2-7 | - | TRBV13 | TGTGCCAGCAGCTTAACCGGGACAGGGGTTGGCGAGCAGTACTTC | CASSLTGTGVGEQYF
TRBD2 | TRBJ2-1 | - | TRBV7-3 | TGTGCCAGCAGCTTAAGACGGGAGGGGTACAATGAGCAGTTCTTC | CASSLRREGYNEQFF
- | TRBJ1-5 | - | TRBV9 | TGTGCCAGCAGCGCAAGCATCAATCAGCCCCAGCATTTT | CASSASINQPQHF
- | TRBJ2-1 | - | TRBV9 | TGTGCCAGCAGCCCTACTAGTGCTGATTTAGGTGAGCAGTTCTTC | CASSPTSADLGEQFF
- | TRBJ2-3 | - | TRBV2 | TGTGCCAGCAGTTTCCGACAGAATACGCAGTATTTT | CASSFRQNTQYF
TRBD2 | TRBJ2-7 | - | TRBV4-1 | TGCGCCAGCAGCCAAGGCGTGACTAGCGTCTACGAGCAGTACTTC | CASSQGVTSVYEQYF
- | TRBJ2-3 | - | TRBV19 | TGTGCCAGTAGTATAGGCGGTGTGAACGTGGATACGCAGTATTTT | CASSIGGVNVDTQYF
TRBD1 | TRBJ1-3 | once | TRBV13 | TGTGCCAGCAGCCTCACCCCGACAGGGGTCTCTGGAAACACCATATATTTT | CASSLTPTGVSGNTIYF
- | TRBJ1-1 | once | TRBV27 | TGTGCCAGCACCAGGGGCTGGAACACTGAAGCTTTCTTT | CASTRGWNTEAFF
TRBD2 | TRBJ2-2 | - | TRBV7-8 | TGTGCCAGCAGCGAGACGGGACTAGCGAACACCGGGGAGCTGTTTTTT | CASSETGLANTGELFF
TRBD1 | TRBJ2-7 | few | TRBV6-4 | TGTGCCAACAGACAGGGGGCGCGAATGTCCTACGAGCAGTACTTC | CANRQGARMSYEQYF
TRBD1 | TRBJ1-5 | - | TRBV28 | TGTGCCAGCAGGGGACAGGGGAAGGCCCAGCATTTT | CASRGQGKAQHF
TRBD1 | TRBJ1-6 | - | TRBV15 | TGTGCCACCAGCACCGGGACAGGGACTTCACCCCTCCACTTT | CATSTGTGTSPLHF
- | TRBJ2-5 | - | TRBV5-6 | TGTGCCAGCAGCTGGAGACCCGTTCGGGAGACCCAGTACTTC | CASSWRPVRETQYF
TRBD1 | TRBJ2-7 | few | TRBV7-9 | TGTGCCAGCAGCTCGGACAGGTCGAGCTCCTACGAGCAGTACTTC | CASSSDRSSSYEQYF
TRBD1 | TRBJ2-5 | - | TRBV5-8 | TGTGCCAGCAGCCATTGGGGGACAGGGGAGGAGACCCAGTACTTC | CASSHWGTGEETQYF
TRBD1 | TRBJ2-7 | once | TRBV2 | TGTGCCAGCAACGGACAGGGGGTTTCCTACGAGCAGTACTTC | CASNGQGVSYEQYF
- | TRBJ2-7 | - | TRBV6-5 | TGTGCCAGCGGTAGCGTAGGCTCCTACGAGCAGTACTTC | CASGSVGSYEQYF
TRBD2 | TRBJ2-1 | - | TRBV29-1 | TGCAGCGGAAGGGGGACTAGCGAACCATTTAACGATGAGCAGTTCTTC | CSGRGTSEPFNDEQFF
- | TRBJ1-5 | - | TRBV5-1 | TGCGCCAGCAGCTTGGTGCCGGGGGTTGATCAGCCCCAGCATTTT | CASSLVPGVDQPQHF